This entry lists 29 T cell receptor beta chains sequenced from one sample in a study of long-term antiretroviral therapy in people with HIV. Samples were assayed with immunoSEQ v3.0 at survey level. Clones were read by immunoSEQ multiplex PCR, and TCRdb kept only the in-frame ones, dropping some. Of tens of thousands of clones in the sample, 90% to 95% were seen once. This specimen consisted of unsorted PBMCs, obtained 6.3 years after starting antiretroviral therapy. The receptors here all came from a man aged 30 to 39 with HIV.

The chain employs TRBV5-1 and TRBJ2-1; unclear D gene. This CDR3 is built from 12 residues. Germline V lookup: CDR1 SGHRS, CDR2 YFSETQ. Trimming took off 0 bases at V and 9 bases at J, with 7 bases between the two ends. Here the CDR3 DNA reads TGCGCCAGCAGCTTGGATAATATTGAGCAGTTCTTC. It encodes CASSLDNIEQFF.

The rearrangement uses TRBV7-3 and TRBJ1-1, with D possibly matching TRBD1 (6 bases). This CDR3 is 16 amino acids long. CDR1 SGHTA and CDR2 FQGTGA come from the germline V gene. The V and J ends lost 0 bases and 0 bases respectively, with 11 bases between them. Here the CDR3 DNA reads TGTGCCAGCAGCTTAACAGGGGGTCGTTTGAACACTGAAGCTTTCTTT. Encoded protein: CASSLTGGRLNTEAFF.

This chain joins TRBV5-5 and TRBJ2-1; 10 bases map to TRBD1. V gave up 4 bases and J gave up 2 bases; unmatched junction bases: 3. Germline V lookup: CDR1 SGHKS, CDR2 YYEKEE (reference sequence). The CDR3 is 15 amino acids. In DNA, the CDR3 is TGTGCCAGCAGCGGGGGGACAGGGGCCTACAATGAGCAGTTCTTC. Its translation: CASSGGTGAYNEQFF.

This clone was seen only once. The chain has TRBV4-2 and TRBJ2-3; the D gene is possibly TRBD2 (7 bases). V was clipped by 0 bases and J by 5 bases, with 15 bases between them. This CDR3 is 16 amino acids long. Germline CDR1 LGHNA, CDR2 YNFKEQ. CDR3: CASSQDRGGKRDTQYF. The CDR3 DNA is TGTGCCAGCAGCCAAGATAGGGGGGGCAAGAGAGATACGCAGTATTTT.

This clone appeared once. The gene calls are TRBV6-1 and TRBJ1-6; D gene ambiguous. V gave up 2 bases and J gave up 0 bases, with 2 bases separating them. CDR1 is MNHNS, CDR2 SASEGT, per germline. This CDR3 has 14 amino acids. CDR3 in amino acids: CASSENSYNSPLHF. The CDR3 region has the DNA TGTGCCAGCAGTGAAAACTCCTATAATTCACCCCTCCACTTT.

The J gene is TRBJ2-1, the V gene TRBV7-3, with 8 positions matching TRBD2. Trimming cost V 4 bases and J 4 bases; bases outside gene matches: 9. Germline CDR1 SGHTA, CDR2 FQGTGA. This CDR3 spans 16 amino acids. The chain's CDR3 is CASSSPGVAGYNEQFF. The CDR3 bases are TGTGCCAGCAGCTCCCCTGGGGTAGCGGGGTACAATGAGCAGTTCTTC.

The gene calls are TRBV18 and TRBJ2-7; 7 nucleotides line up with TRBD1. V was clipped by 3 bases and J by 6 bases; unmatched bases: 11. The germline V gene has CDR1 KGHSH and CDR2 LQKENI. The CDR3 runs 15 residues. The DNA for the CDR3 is TGTGCCAGCTCACCCAGTTGGACAGGCGCAGTCGAGCAGTACTTC. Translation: CASSPSWTGAVEQYF.

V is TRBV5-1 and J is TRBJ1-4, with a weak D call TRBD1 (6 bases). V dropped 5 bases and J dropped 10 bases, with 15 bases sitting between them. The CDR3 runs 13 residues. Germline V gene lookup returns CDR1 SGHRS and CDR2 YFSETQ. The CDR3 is CASRVGGGGKLFF. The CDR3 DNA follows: TGCGCCAGCAGAGTAGGAGGGGGGGGAAAACTGTTTTTT.

The CDR3 nucleotides read TGCGCCAGCAGCCAAGAGGGCTCGCGGGGGGGCCGAGGTACGCAGTATTTT. Translation: CASSQEGSRGGRGTQYF. The V and J genes are TRBV4-1 and TRBJ2-3; 9 positions match TRBD2. The V segment lost 0 bases and the J segment 8 bases; nucleotides outside the gene matches: 12. CDR3 length: 17 residues. CDR1 is MGHRA and CDR2 is YSYEKL in the germline V gene.

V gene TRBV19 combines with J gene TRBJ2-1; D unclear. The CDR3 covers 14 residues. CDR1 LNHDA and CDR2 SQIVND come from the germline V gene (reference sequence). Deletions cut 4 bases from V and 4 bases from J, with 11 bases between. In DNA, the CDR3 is TGTGCCAGTAGTAAAAGCTCTTCTTACAATGAGCAGTTCTTC. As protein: CASSKSSSYNEQFF. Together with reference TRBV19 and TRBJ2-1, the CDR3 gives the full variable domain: DGGITQSPKYLFRKEGQNVTLSCEQNLNHDAMYWYRQDPGQGLRLIYYSQIVNDFQKGDIAEGYSVSREKKESFPLTVTSAQKNPTAFYLCASSKSSSYNEQFFGPGTRLTVL.

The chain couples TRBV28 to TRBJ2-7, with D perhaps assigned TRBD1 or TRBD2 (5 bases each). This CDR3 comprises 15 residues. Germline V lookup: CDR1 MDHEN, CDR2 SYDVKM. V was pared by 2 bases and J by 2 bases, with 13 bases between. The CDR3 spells CASSLPTGTTYEQYF. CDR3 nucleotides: TGTGCCAGCAGTTTACCTACCGGGACGACCTACGAGCAGTACTTC.

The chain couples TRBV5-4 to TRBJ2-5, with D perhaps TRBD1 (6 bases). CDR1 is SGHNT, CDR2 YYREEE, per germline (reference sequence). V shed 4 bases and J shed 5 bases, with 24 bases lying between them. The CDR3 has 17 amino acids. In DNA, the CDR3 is TGTGCCAGCAGCGCGGAAGGTTGGTTAGCGAGGGGGGAGACCCAGTACTTC. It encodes CASSAEGWLARGETQYF.

The CDR3 region is CASSARDRVSTDTQYF. DNA for the CDR3: TGTGCCAGCAGCGCACGGGACAGGGTTAGCACAGATACGCAGTATTTT. The V call is TRBV7-9, the J call TRBJ2-3; 9 bases match TRBD1. Germline CDR1 is SEHNR and CDR2 is FQNEAQ (reference sequence). The CDR3 loop spans 16 amino acids. V was pared by 5 bases and J by 0 bases, with 6 bases of the junction left unmatched.

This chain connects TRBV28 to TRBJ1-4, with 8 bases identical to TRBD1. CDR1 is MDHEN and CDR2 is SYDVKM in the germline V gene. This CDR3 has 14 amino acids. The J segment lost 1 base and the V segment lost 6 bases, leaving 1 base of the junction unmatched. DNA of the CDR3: TGTGCCAGCAGCACAGGGGGAACTAATGAAAAACTGTTTTTT. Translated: CASSTGGTNEKLFF.

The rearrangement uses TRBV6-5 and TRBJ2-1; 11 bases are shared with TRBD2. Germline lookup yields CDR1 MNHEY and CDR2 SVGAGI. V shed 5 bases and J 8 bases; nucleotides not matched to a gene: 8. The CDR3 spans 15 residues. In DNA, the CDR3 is TGTGCCAGCAGTCGACTAGCGGGGTGGGAGGATGAGCAGTTCTTC. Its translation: CASSRLAGWEDEQFF.

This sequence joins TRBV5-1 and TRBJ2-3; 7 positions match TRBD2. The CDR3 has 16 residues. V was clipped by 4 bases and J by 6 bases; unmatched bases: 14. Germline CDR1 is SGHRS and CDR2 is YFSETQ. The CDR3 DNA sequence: TGCGCCAGCAGCCCCGGGGGGACCCTAGATTTTGATACGCAGTATTTT. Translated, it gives CASSPGGTLDFDTQYF.

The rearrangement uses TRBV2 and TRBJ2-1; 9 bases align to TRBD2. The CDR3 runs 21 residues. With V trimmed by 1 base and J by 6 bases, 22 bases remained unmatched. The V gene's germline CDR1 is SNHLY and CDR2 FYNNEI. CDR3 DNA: TGTGCCAGCAGTGAAGAAAGGGCCTCGGGACTAGCAGAGGAGCTCCTCAATGAGCAGTTCTTC. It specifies CASSEERASGLAEELLNEQFF. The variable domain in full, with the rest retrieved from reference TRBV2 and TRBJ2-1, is EPEVTQTPSHQVTQMGQEVILRCVPISNHLYFYWYRQILGQKVEFLVSFYNNEISEKSEIFDDQFSVERPDGSNFTLKIRSTKLEDSAMYFCASSEERASGLAEELLNEQFFGPGTRLTVL.

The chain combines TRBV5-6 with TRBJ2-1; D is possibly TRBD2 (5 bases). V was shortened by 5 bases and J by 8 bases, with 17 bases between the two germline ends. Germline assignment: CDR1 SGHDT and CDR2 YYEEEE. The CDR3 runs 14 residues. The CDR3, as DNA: TGTGCCAGCAGGCCGAATAGCGCGGAGGATGAGCAGTTCTTC. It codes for CASRPNSAEDEQFF.

Here the CDR3 DNA reads TGCGCCAGCCACTCCTGGCGGGCTGACAATGAGCAGTTCTTC. Residues: CASHSWRADNEQFF. This chain uses TRBV5-1 with TRBJ2-1, with D possibly matching TRBD2 (5 bases). Trimming removed 7 bases from V and 5 bases from J, with 16 bases in between. This CDR3 spans 14 amino acids. Germline loops: CDR1 SGHRS, CDR2 YFSETQ.

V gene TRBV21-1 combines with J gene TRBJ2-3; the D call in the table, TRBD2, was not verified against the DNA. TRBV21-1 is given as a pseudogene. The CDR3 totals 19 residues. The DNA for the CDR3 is TGTGCCAGCAGCAAAGACCGGACTAGCGGGGGGGAAGGCACAGATACGCAGTATTTT. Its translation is CASSKDRTSGGEGTDTQYF.

The CDR3 here is CASNKGHTQETQYF. Written as DNA, the CDR3 is TGTGCCAGCAATAAGGGACACACCCAAGAGACCCAGTACTTC. V gene TRBV2 combines with J gene TRBJ2-5, with D maybe TRBD1 (6 bases). Germline V gene lookup returns CDR1 SNHLY and CDR2 FYNNEI. The CDR3 length is 14 residues. The V gene lost 7 bases and the J gene lost 1 base, with 13 bases spanning the gap. The whole variable domain, filled in from reference TRBV2 and TRBJ2-5, reads EPEVTQTPSHQVTQMGQEVILRCVPISNHLYFYWYRQILGQKVEFLVSFYNNEISEKSEIFDDQFSVERPDGSNFTLKIRSTKLEDSAMYFCASNKGHTQETQYFGPGTRLLVL.

Here the CDR3 reads CASSFMGGGYQPQHF. For the CDR3, the DNA is TGTGCCAGCAGCTTTATGGGAGGGGGCTATCAGCCCCAGCATTTT. The genes are TRBV7-2 and TRBJ1-5; 7 nucleotides agree with TRBD1. Germline assignment: CDR1 SGHTA and CDR2 FQGNSA. CDR3 length: 15 amino acids. Unmatched junction bases numbered 7, after V lost 3 bases and J lost 5 bases.

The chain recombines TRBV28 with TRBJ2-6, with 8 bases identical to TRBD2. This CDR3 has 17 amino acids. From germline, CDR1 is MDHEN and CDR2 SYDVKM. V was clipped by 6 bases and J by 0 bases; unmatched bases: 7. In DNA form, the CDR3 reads TGTGCCAGCAGGAAGGGACTAGTCTTCTCTGGGGCCAACGTCCTGACTTTC. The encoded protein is CASRKGLVFSGANVLTF.

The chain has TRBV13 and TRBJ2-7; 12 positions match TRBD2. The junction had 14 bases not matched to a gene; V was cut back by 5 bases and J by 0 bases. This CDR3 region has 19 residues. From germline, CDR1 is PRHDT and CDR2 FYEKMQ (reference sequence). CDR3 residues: CASSNPGLAGRGGSYEQYF. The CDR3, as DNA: TGTGCCAGCAGCAACCCGGGACTAGCGGGTCGCGGTGGCTCCTACGAGCAGTACTTC.

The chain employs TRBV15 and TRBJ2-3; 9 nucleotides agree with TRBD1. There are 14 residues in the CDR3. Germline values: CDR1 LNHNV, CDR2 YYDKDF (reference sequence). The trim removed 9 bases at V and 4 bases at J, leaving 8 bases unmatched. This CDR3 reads CATGDRENSDTQYF. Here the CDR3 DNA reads TGTGCCACGGGGGACAGGGAGAACTCAGATACGCAGTATTTT.

The DNA for the CDR3 is TGTGCCAGCAGCAAGGGACTAGCGGGAGGGCCCCCAGATACGCAGTATTTT. Its translation: CASSKGLAGGPPDTQYF. The genes are TRBV5-4 and TRBJ2-3; 16 nucleotides match TRBD2. The junction had 6 bases not matched to a gene; V was cut back by 4 bases and J by 4 bases. Germline assignment: CDR1 SGHNT and CDR2 YYREEE (reference sequence). The CDR3 covers 17 residues.

The CDR3 DNA sequence: TGTGCCAGCAGCTTGCCGGGGACAGATACGCAGTATTTT. The encoded protein is CASSLPGTDTQYF. The chain recombines TRBV5-8 with TRBJ2-3, with D perhaps matching TRBD2 (5 bases). The CDR3 is 13 amino acids. CDR1 is SGHTS and CDR2 is YDEGEE in the germline V gene. Trimming removed 1 base at V and 3 bases at J, with 6 bases between. Supplemented by reference TRBV5-8 and TRBJ2-3, the full variable domain reads EAGVTQSPTHLIKTRGQQATLRCSPISGHTSVYWYQQALGLGLQFLLWYDEGEERNRGNFPPRFSGRQFPNYSSELNVNALELEDSALYLCASSLPGTDTQYFGPGTRLTVL.

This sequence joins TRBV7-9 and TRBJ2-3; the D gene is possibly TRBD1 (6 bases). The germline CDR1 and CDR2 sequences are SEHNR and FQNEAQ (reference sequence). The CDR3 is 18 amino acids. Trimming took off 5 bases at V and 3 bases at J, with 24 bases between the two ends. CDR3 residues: CASSLPKRQVPRTDTQYF. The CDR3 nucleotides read TGTGCCAGCAGCCTCCCTAAACGACAGGTTCCCCGAACAGATACGCAGTATTTT.

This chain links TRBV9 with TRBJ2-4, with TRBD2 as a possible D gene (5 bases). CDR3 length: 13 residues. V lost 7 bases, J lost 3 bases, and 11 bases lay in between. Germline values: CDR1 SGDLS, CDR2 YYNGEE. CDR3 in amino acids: CASGPRGKNIQYF. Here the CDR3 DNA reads TGTGCCAGCGGACCACGGGGCAAAAACATTCAGTACTTC.